Listed here are 20 T cell receptor beta chains from one sample, sequenced in a study of blood T cell repertoires in COVID-19. Profiling relied on immunoSEQ multiplex PCR, and the TCRdb table lists in-frame clones only, not all of them. In the table there are over 90,000 clones, around 87% of which are singletons. The sequenced material came from peripheral blood. These receptors came from a human donor in a cohort sampled during active COVID-19.

The chain uses TRBV6-5 and TRBJ2-7, with TRBD2 matching 7 bases. Trimming took 6 bases from V and 2 from J; bases not matched to a gene: 10. Germline loops: CDR1 MNHEY, CDR2 SVGAGI. The CDR3 is 15 amino acids. CDR3 sequence (DNA): TGTGCCAGCAGGGTTGGGCCTAGCGGAACCTACGAGCAGTACTTC. Protein: CASRVGPSGTYEQYF.

This rearrangement joins TRBV7-3 to TRBJ2-3, with a weak D call TRBD1 (7 bases). The CDR3 totals 13 residues. V dropped 4 bases and J dropped 6 bases, with 11 bases sitting between them. Germline V lookup: CDR1 SGHTA, CDR2 FQGTGA. For the CDR3, the DNA is TGTGCCAGCAGCTCCCCAGGGGGGGATACGCAGTATTTT. This encodes CASSSPGGDTQYF.

The J gene is TRBJ1-2, the V gene TRBV5-6; D gene ambiguous. The germline CDR1 and CDR2 sequences are SGHDT and YYEEEE. CDR3 length: 13 amino acids. The V end was cut by 0 bases, the J end by 5 bases, with 8 bases between. DNA of the CDR3: TGTGCCAGCAGCTTGGGGACGGGATATGGCTACACCTTC. Its protein is CASSLGTGYGYTF. The full variable domain, in which reference TRBV5-6 and TRBJ1-2 provide the parts outside the CDR3, is DAGVTQSPTHLIKTRGQQVTLRCSPKSGHDTVSWYQQALGQGPQFIFQYYEEEERQRGNFPDRFSGHQFPNYSSELNVNALLLGDSALYLCASSLGTGYGYTFGSGTRLTVV.

CDR3 in amino acids: CASSSWGGQNTEAFF. CDR3 coding DNA: TGCGCCAGCAGCTCCTGGGGGGGGCAGAACACTGAAGCTTTCTTT. The V gene is TRBV5-1, the J gene TRBJ1-1; the D gene is possibly TRBD1 (6 bases). Trimming shortened V by 3 bases and J by 1 base, and 13 bases separated the two germline ends. This CDR3 comprises 15 residues. Germline CDR1 SGHRS, CDR2 YFSETQ.

This chain uses TRBV29-1 with TRBJ2-7; 8 bases are a match to TRBD2. CDR3 length equals 14 residues. Unmatched junction bases numbered 15, after V lost 7 bases and J lost 7 bases. Germline lookup yields CDR1 SQVTM and CDR2 ANQGSEA. The CDR3 DNA follows: TGCAGCGGGTCAGGGGCGGGAGGCTCCTTAGAGCAGTACTTC. Translated: CSGSGAGGSLEQYF.

The CDR3: CAGPKAYEQYF. The CDR3 DNA reads TGTGCCGGCCCCAAAGCCTACGAGCAGTACTTC. The chain employs TRBV27 and TRBJ2-7; no reliable D call. The CDR3 totals 11 residues. Between the trimmed V and J ends, which lost 11 bases and 2 bases, there was a span of 10 bases. Germline V gene sequence: CDR1 MNHEY, CDR2 SMNVEV (reference sequence).

V gene TRBV6-1 combines with J gene TRBJ1-1, with TRBD1 as a possible D gene (5 bases). Per germline, CDR1 MNHNS and CDR2 SASEGT. The CDR3 has 16 amino acids. Trimming removed 1 base at V and 2 bases at J, with 14 bases between. CDR3 nucleotide sequence: TGTGCCAGCAGTGAAGGGAGGGGCCGGATCAACACTGAAGCTTTCTTT. This sequence encodes CASSEGRGRINTEAFF.

This chain's CDR3 is CATVLRGTDTEAFF. DNA for the CDR3: TGTGCCACCGTGCTCCGGGGTACCGACACTGAAGCTTTCTTT. This chain uses TRBV24-1 with TRBJ1-1; no clear D. The CDR3 length is 14 residues. Germline assignment: CDR1 KGHDR and CDR2 SFDVKD. Trimming stripped 9 bases from V and 3 bases from J, with 16 bases between.

The chain employs TRBV6-1 and TRBJ1-1; D possibly corresponds to TRBD1 (5 bases). The CDR3 sequence is 14 residues long. Germline lookup yields CDR1 MNHNS and CDR2 SASEGT. Trimming removed 3 bases from V and 1 base from J, with 9 bases in between. CDR3 in amino acids: CASSETQGNTEAFF. In DNA form, the CDR3 reads TGTGCCAGCAGTGAGACCCAGGGGAACACTGAAGCTTTCTTT.

In DNA form, the CDR3 reads TGTGCCAGCTCACTGACCCCCGGGACTAGCCCCAGGGATGAGCAGTTCTTC. Translation: CASSLTPGTSPRDEQFF. This rearrangement joins TRBV18 to TRBJ2-1, with TRBD2 matching 9 bases. The CDR3 totals 17 residues. Per germline, CDR1 KGHSH and CDR2 LQKENI. With 4 bases clipped from V and 8 bases from J, the junction kept 15 bases outside the gene matches.

The V call is TRBV28, the J call TRBJ1-3; no firm D call. Germline values: CDR1 MDHEN, CDR2 SYDVKM. The CDR3 extends over 15 amino acids. Trimming left V 5 bases short and J 0 bases short, with 11 bases between. DNA for the CDR3: TGTGCCAGCAGTACCACCGCGGCCTCTGGAAACACCATATATTTT. Its protein is CASSTTAASGNTIYF.

This chain connects TRBV5-1 to TRBJ2-2; 8 nucleotides match TRBD1. Germline assignment: CDR1 SGHRS and CDR2 YFSETQ. Trimming removed 0 bases from V and 4 bases from J; junction bases left unmatched: 2. The CDR3 contains 15 residues. CDR3 amino acids: CASSLGDRITGELFF. CDR3 in DNA: TGCGCCAGCAGCTTGGGGGACAGGATCACCGGGGAGCTGTTTTTT.

This rearrangement joins TRBV5-4 to TRBJ2-1, with 9 nucleotides matching TRBD2. The germline CDR1 and CDR2 sequences are SGHNT and YYREEE (reference sequence). V shed 1 base and J 3 bases; nucleotides not matched to a gene: 2. The CDR3 totals 15 residues. CDR3 region: CASSLKLAGYNEQFF. The CDR3 DNA reads TGTGCCAGCAGCTTGAAACTAGCGGGCTACAATGAGCAGTTCTTC.

The chain carries TRBV3-1 (or the pseudogene TRBV3-2) and TRBJ1-2; D call uncertain. The CDR3 sequence is 13 residues long. Germline CDR1 LGHDT, CDR2 YNNKEL (reference sequence). V was shortened by 4 bases and J by 4 bases, with 10 bases between the two germline ends. DNA for the CDR3: TGTGCCAGCAGCCCCGACACTGGCTATGGCTACACCTTC. It specifies CASSPDTGYGYTF.

V gene TRBV29-1 combines with J gene TRBJ1-2; 11 bases agree with TRBD1. Germline loops: CDR1 SQVTM, CDR2 ANQGSEA. With 7 bases clipped from V and 4 bases from J, the junction kept 8 bases outside the gene matches. The CDR3 contains 14 residues. The CDR3 coding sequence is TGCAGCGCCGATTTTGGGACAGGGGGCTATGGCTACACCTTC. Translation gives CSADFGTGGYGYTF.

The chain has TRBV1 and TRBJ2-1; the listed D gene, TRBD2, was not tested against the DNA. TRBV1 is given as a pseudogene. The CDR3 runs 16 residues. This CDR3 is CTSSQGWRSWYNEQFF. The CDR3 bases are TGCACCAGCAGCCAGGGTTGGCGGAGCTGGTACAATGAGCAGTTCTTC.

The chain links TRBV2 to TRBJ1-4, with a possible D match to TRBD1 (5 bases). This CDR3 has 14 residues. Germline loops: CDR1 SNHLY, CDR2 FYNNEI. V was cut by 5 bases and J by 3 bases, with 10 bases left in between. DNA of the CDR3: TGTGCCAGCAGTAGGAGGGGAGCTAATGAAAAACTGTTTTTT. Translating it yields CASSRRGANEKLFF. Together with reference TRBV2 and TRBJ1-4, the CDR3 gives the full variable domain: EPEVTQTPSHQVTQMGQEVILRCVPISNHLYFYWYRQILGQKVEFLVSFYNNEISEKSEIFDDQFSVERPDGSNFTLKIRSTKLEDSAMYFCASSRRGANEKLFFGSGTQLSVL.

The chain employs TRBV6-1 and TRBJ2-6; 8 positions agree with TRBD1. The CDR3 runs to 16 residues. Germline CDR1 reads MNHNS; CDR2 reads SASEGT. V shed 5 bases and J 2 bases; nucleotides not matched to a gene: 5. The CDR3 nucleotides are TGTGCCAGCAGTCAAGACAGGGGCACTGGGGCCAACGTCCTGACTTTC. It translates to CASSQDRGTGANVLTF.

V and J are TRBV4-3 and TRBJ1-1; weak D call: TRBD1 (6 bases). The CDR3 is made up of 15 amino acids. Germline CDR1 is LGHNA and CDR2 is YSLEER. V dropped 1 base and J dropped 3 bases, with 12 bases sitting between them. CDR3 nucleotide sequence: TGCGCCAGCAGCCAAGGGGGGCCAGGCGACACTGAAGCTTTCTTT. It translates to CASSQGGPGDTEAFF.

The genes are TRBV16 and TRBJ2-7; TRBD2 agrees at 15 bases. Losses at the gene ends were 6 bases for V and 4 bases for J; bases not matched to a gene: 4. Per the germline V gene, CDR1 is KGHSY and CDR2 is FQNENV. The CDR3 is 15 residues long. The chain's CDR3 is CASSAGTSGRYEQYF. CDR3 nucleotide sequence: TGTGCCAGCAGTGCCGGGACTAGCGGGAGGTACGAGCAGTACTTC.